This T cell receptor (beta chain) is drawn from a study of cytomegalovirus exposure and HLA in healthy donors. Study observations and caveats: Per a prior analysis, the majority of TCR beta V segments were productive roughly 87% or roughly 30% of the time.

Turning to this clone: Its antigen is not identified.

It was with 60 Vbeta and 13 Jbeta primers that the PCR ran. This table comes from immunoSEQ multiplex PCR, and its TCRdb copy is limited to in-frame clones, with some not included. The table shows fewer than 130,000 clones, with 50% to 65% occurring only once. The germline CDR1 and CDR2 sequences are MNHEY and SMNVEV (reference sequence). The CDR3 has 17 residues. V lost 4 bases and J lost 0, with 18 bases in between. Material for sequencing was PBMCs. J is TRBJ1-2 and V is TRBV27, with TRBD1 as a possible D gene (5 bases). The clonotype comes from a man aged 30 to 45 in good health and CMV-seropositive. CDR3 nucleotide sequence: TGTGCCAGCAGTTCGTCAGGGTTGGCTTGGGCTAACTATGGCTACACCTTC. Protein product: CASSSSGLAWANYGYTF.